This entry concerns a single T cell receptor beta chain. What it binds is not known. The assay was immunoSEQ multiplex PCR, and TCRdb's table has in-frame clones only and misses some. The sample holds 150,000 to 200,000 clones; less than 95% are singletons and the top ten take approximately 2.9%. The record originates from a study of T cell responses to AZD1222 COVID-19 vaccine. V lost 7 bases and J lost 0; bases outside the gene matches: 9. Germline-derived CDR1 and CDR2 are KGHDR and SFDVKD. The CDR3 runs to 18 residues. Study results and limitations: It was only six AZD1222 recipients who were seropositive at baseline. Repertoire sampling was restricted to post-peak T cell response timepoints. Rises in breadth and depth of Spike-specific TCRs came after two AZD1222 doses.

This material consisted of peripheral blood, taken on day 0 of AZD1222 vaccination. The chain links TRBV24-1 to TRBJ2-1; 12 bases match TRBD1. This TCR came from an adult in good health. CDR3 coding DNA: TGTGCCACCAGGGACGGGACAGGGGGCTTTAGCTCCTACAATGAGCAGTTCTTC. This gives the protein CATRDGTGGFSSYNEQFF.